This record covers a single T cell receptor beta chain. This could be a read error, since a much larger clone is one nucleotide away. This sample was taken from a study of blood T cell repertoires in COVID-19. Some clones are missing from TCRdb's copy, which holds only in-frame ones; the method was immunoSEQ multiplex PCR. The sample has roughly 130,000 clones, 65% to 85% seen once. The CDR3 extends over 13 amino acids. Germline assignment: CDR1 MNHEY and CDR2 SVGEGT. Trimming at V came to 6 bases and at J to 4 bases, leaving 4 bases not matched to a gene. The sequence derives from a young man with COVID-19, enrolled during active disease. The rearrangement uses TRBV6-2 or TRBV6-3 and TRBJ1-2, with TRBD1 identical over 8 bases. Sequenced input: peripheral blood. The CDR3 is CASSVQGVYGYTF. The CDR3 DNA reads as TGTGCCAGCAGCGTACAGGGGGTCTATGGCTACACCTTC.